The 18 T cell receptor beta chains given below trace back to one sample, sequenced in a study of technical replicates of blood from a few donors. Sequencing was performed with immunoSEQ multiplex PCR; in TCRdb, only in-frame clones are kept and a portion is missing. The repertoire holds around 76,000 clones, with 91% as singletons. The sample consisted of T cells isolated from PBMCs. The receptors derive from a human donor in good health.

The J gene is TRBJ2-2, the V gene TRBV4-1, with 14 bases lining up with TRBD2. Germline assignment: CDR1 MGHRA and CDR2 YSYEKL. The trim removed 4 bases at V and 6 bases at J, leaving 1 base unmatched. The CDR3 length is 15 residues. CDR3 coding DNA: TGCGCCAGCAGCCCGGGACTAGCGGGGGCCGGGGAGCTGTTTTTT. Its translation is CASSPGLAGAGELFF.

V usage is TRBV28 and J usage is TRBJ2-7; the D gene is possibly TRBD1 (5 bases). V was clipped by 8 bases and J by 0 bases, with 11 bases between them. Germline V lookup: CDR1 MDHEN, CDR2 SYDVKM. The CDR3 is 13 amino acids. The CDR3 loop is CASGHPSSYEQYF. The CDR3, as DNA: TGTGCCAGCGGACATCCAAGCTCCTACGAGCAGTACTTC.

This chain joins TRBV5-1 and TRBJ2-5, with D perhaps TRBD2 (5 bases). The closer fit of TRBJ2-7 to the DNA end suggests the J call may be wrong. There are 14 residues in the CDR3. CDR1 and CDR2 (germline): SGHRS, YFSETQ. The CDR3 spells CASSLLPGSYEQYF. The DNA for the CDR3 is TGCGCCAGCAGCTTGTTGCCGGGGTCCTACGAGCAGTACTTC.

This sequence joins TRBV11-2 and TRBJ2-7, with 8 bases identical to TRBD2. The V gene's germline CDR1 is SGHAT and CDR2 FQNNGV. The CDR3 is 16 residues long. With V trimmed by 1 base and J by 3 bases, 8 bases remained unmatched. The chain's CDR3 is CASSLVRGTSLYEQYF. The CDR3 nucleotides read TGTGCCAGCAGCTTAGTTAGGGGGACTAGTCTCTACGAGCAGTACTTC.

The chain combines TRBV7-9 with TRBJ2-5; 12 bases fit TRBD2. Trimming took 2 bases from V and 1 from J; bases not matched to a gene: 11. Germline CDR1 is SEHNR and CDR2 is FQNEAQ (reference sequence). This CDR3 comprises 19 residues. The CDR3 DNA is TGTGCCAGCAGCTTAAAAGAGACTAGCGGGAGTTCGGTCCAAGAGACCCAGTACTTC. Protein: CASSLKETSGSSVQETQYF.

This clone was seen more than once but under ten times. This chain links TRBV12-2 with TRBJ1-1; the DNA was not compared with TRBD1, the D call given in the table. TRBV12-2 is designated a pseudogene. The CDR3 is 15 residues long. In DNA form, the CDR3 reads TGTGCAAGTCGCTTAGTGGGACAGGGGGACACTGAAGCTTTCTTT. Encoded protein: CASRLVGQGDTEAFF.

The chain employs TRBV5-1 and TRBJ1-1; possible D gene TRBD1, 5 bases. Germline assignment: CDR1 SGHRS and CDR2 YFSETQ. The V gene lost 4 bases and the J gene lost 1 base, with 23 bases spanning the gap. This CDR3 spans 18 amino acids. CDR3 sequence reads: CASSQHAGWNIGNTEAFF. The CDR3 DNA reads TGCGCCAGCAGCCAGCACGCAGGGTGGAACATCGGGAACACTGAAGCTTTCTTT.

CDR3 DNA: TGTGCCTGGAATCCCCTGGGGAGGGGTGGCTACACCTTC. This translates into CAWNPLGRGGYTF. V is TRBV30 and J is TRBJ1-2; tentative D call: TRBD1 (5 bases). The CDR3 extends over 13 amino acids. Germline V gene sequence: CDR1 GTSNPN, CDR2 SVGIG (reference sequence). The V gene lost 4 bases and the J gene lost 7 bases, with 16 bases spanning the gap. Combining the CDR3 with reference TRBV30 and TRBJ1-2 gives the whole variable domain SQTIHQWPATLVQPVGSPLSLECTVEGTSNPNLYWYRQAAGRGLQLLFYSVGIGQISSEVPQNLSASRPQDRQFILSSKKLLLSDSGFYLCAWNPLGRGGYTFGSGTRLTVV.

This clone was counted between two and nine times. The rearrangement joins TRBV2 to TRBJ1-1; a possible D gene is TRBD1 (5 bases). The CDR3 runs to 11 residues. Germline CDR1 is SNHLY and CDR2 is FYNNEI. With 8 bases removed from V and 6 bases from J, the gap between germline ends came to 10 bases. CDR3 in DNA: TGTGCCAGCCAGGGTTACGCTGAAGCTTTCTTT. This encodes CASQGYAEAFF.

This chain connects TRBV6-5 to TRBJ2-1; D perhaps matches TRBD1 (6 bases). Trimming stripped 0 bases from V and 8 bases from J, with 17 bases between. This CDR3 has 16 residues. Germline CDR1 MNHEY, CDR2 SVGAGI. CDR3 DNA sequence: TGTGCCAGCAGTTACTCGGATATCAGGGGCTTGCATGAGCAGTTCTTC. Translating gives CASSYSDIRGLHEQFF.

This chain connects TRBV5-5 to TRBJ1-3; D gene ambiguous. The CDR3 spans 16 residues. The germline CDR1 and CDR2 sequences are SGHKS and YYEKEE (reference sequence). V was trimmed by 1 base and J by 0 bases, leaving 11 bases between them. CDR3 protein: CASSLIATTSGNTIYF. CDR3 DNA sequence: TGTGCCAGCAGCTTGATCGCAACAACCTCTGGAAACACCATATATTTT.

V usage is TRBV7-8 and J usage is TRBJ1-1; a weak D match, TRBD1 (6 bases). Trimming pared 3 bases from V and 7 bases from J, leaving 15 bases between. Germline values: CDR1 SGHVS, CDR2 FQNEAQ. The CDR3 is 14 residues long. The CDR3 here is CASSFFTGTYEAFF. In nucleotides, the CDR3 is TGTGCCAGCAGCTTTTTTACCGGGACATATGAAGCTTTCTTT.

The J gene is TRBJ2-7, the V gene TRBV6-6; the D gene is possibly TRBD1 (6 bases). The CDR3 is made up of 14 amino acids. Germline assignment: CDR1 MNHNY and CDR2 SVGAGI (reference sequence). V dropped 10 bases and J dropped 6 bases, with 22 bases sitting between them. The CDR3 sequence: CATAPTGPPGEQYF. CDR3 nucleotide sequence: TGTGCCACCGCACCGACAGGTCCCCCGGGCGAGCAGTACTTC.

This clone was seen a handful of times. V gene TRBV5-1 combines with J gene TRBJ1-1, with D possibly TRBD1 on 6 matching bases. Germline CDR1 SGHRS, CDR2 YFSETQ. The CDR3 spans 13 residues. V gave up 4 bases and J gave up 1 base, with 8 bases separating them. CDR3 coding DNA: TGCGCCAGCAGCCTGACAGGGAACACTGAAGCTTTCTTT. Amino acids: CASSLTGNTEAFF.

This chain uses TRBV2 with TRBJ2-7, with TRBD2 matching 10 bases. This CDR3 contains 17 residues. J was trimmed by 6 bases and V by 6 bases; bases with no gene match: 17. CDR1 SNHLY and CDR2 FYNNEI come from the germline V gene. The CDR3 DNA reads TGTGCCAGCAGGGGGGGTACTAGCGGGGCACGGTACGTCGAGCAGTACTTC. Translated: CASRGGTSGARYVEQYF.

The chain has TRBV5-1 and TRBJ1-2, with 7 bases fitting TRBD1. The CDR3 totals 14 residues. The trim removed 4 bases at V and 5 bases at J, leaving 8 bases unmatched. From germline, CDR1 is SGHRS and CDR2 YFSETQ. CDR3: CASSAGTATYGYTF. The DNA of the CDR3 is TGCGCCAGCAGCGCCGGGACAGCCACTTATGGCTACACCTTC.

The chain couples TRBV6-5 to TRBJ1-1; D is perhaps TRBD1 (6 bases). The CDR3 spans 15 residues. In germline, CDR1 is MNHEY, CDR2 SVGAGI. V lost 0 bases, J lost 5 bases, and 13 bases lay in between. The CDR3 loop is CASSYSLGAGTEAFF. The CDR3, as DNA: TGTGCCAGCAGTTACTCGTTGGGGGCCGGTACTGAAGCTTTCTTT.

This clone was detected once. The chain carries TRBV7-8 and TRBJ2-7; 8 positions agree with TRBD1. CDR1 and CDR2 (germline): SGHVS, FQNEAQ. V shed 5 bases and J 0 bases; nucleotides not matched to a gene: 6. CDR3 length: 15 amino acids. The CDR3 coding sequence is TGTGCCAGCAGCCTAACAGGGGGACTCTCCTACGAGCAGTACTTC. Residues: CASSLTGGLSYEQYF.